This TCR beta chain is from a study of a mutant IDH1 vaccine in newly diagnosed glioma (dated by TCRdb to the early 2020s). With respect to the entire study: Patients received eight vaccinations in weeks 1, 3, 5, 7, 11, 15, 19 and 23, corresponding to visits V03 through V10. Vaccination started 4-6 weeks after radiotherapy alone, or was given together with temozolomide cycles in the groups whose treatment included chemotherapy. Of the 25 to 35 treated patients, about 62% were male and roughly 38% were female, and a mean age of about 37 years was recorded. Before enrollment, most patients had been given radiochemotherapy with temozolomide as standard therapy, while the rest had received either radiotherapy alone or temozolomide alone. Peripheral blood was drawn at six visits: V03 (baseline), V05, V07, V10, V12 and V13. Longitudinal TCRB deep sequencing was done for roughly 23 treated patients, wherever samples were available for exploratory analyses.

Per the germline V gene, SQVTM is the CDR1 and ANQGSEA is the CDR2. From cysteine to phenylalanine, the CDR3 is 13 amino acids long. Only CDR3 DNA remains: 39 bases, in frame from the first base. V is cut back by 7 bases and J by 3 bases, with 5 bases in the junction unmatched. General conclusions and limits of the study: Immune responses induced by the vaccine were seen in around 93% of patients across multiple MHC alleles. Availability determined which PBMC samples were chosen for TCRB deep sequencing. Pseudoprogression appeared unrelated to alterations in the top peripheral T cell clonotypes detected by TCRB sequencing. The authors noted that analyses of patient blood samples could not be reproduced because of sample limitations.

Concerning this clone itself: It lacks a known antigen. Per-nucleotide qualities are absent, and no much larger clonotype sits a single base away.

Library generation was performed with the immunoSEQ multiplex PCR assay. Following the manufacturer's protocol, the hsTCRB Kit was used to amplify rearranged TCR beta chain sequences. An Illumina MiSeq was used to sequence the TCRB libraries. In the original analysis: The proprietary platform of the kit vendor was used for demultiplexing, trimming and gene mapping. TCRdb re-hosts the immuneACCESS table, in-frame sequences only. Its copies lack some clones; in the studies checked, an unresolved V gene accounts for under half of them, and the cause for the rest is not known. V and J calls and clone size are those listed in that table; D and trimming were worked out from the DNA. The sample data list under 85,000 clones, and 85% to 90% of these were observed just once. The ten largest clones take up 0.77% of the sample. The time point label, read with the paper, signifies: week 23, last vaccination. Every vaccine dose consisted of 300 ug of a 20-mer mutant IDH1 peptide in Montanide, administered subcutaneously together with topical imiquimod. Newly diagnosed WHO grade 3 or 4 IDH1-mutant astrocytomas showing loss of nuclear ATRX were present in the donors. The samples were drawn from NOA16, a multicentre, single-arm, open-label phase I trial in Germany that tested a mutant IDH1 peptide vaccine in humans for the first time. Genomic DNA for TCRB sequencing was extracted from EDTA blood using the DNeasy Blood and Tissue Kit.

Sequences were derived from PBMCs, sampled from a glioma patient whose treatment included an IDH1 peptide vaccine. The receptor's source is a woman between 50 and 59 years old with glioma. The V and J segments used are TRBV29-1 and TRBJ2-7, and TRBD2 aligns with 11 junction nucleotides. The bases are TGCAGCGCCCGACTAGCGGGGAACTACGAGCAGTACTTC. Its amino acids are CSARLAGNYEQYF.